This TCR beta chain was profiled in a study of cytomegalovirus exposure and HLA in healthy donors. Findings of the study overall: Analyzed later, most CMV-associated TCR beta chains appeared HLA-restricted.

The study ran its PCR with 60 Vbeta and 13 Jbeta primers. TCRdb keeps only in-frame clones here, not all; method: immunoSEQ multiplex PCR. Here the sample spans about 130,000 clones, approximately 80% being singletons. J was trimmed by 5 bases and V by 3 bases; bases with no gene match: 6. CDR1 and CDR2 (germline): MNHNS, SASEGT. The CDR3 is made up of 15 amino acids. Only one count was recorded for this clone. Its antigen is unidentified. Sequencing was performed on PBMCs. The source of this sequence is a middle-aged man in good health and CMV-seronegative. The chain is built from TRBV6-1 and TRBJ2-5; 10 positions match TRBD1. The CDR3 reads CASSDSGTGVETQYF. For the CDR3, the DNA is TGTGCCAGCAGTGACTCCGGGACAGGGGTCGAGACCCAGTACTTC.